A selection of T cell receptor beta chains follows, all from one sample in a study of blood T cell repertoires in COVID-19. The protocol was immunoSEQ multiplex PCR, while the TCRdb copy is restricted to in-frame clones and leaves out a portion. The table has roughly 100,000 clones, 91% seen once; the top ten hold around 4%. The sample consisted of peripheral blood. These receptors originate from a man aged 18 to 35 with acute or convalescent COVID-19. The CDR3 runs from the conserved cysteine through the conserved F or W. Fields, in order: CDR3 protein, CDR3 DNA, CDR3 length, J gene, V gene, D gene, clone size. The D gene is left open where the match is weak. Rows give clone size only sometimes, using once, few, many, or a class for an expanded clone.

CDR3 protein: CASSHIGQGSYSNQPQHF; CDR3 DNA: TGCGCCAGCAGCCATATTGGCCAGGGATCATATAGCAATCAGCCCCAGCATTTT; CDR3 length: 18; J gene: TRBJ1-5; V gene: TRBV4-1; D gene: NA; clone size: NA
CDR3 protein: CASSLRQGNQPQHF; CDR3 DNA: TGTGCCAGCAGTTTAAGACAGGGAAATCAGCCCCAGCATTTT; CDR3 length: 14; J gene: TRBJ1-5; V gene: TRBV27; D gene: TRBD1; clone size: NA
CDR3 protein: CASSSGGQAGLYGYTF; CDR3 DNA: TGTGCCAGCAGCTCCGGGGGACAGGCGGGGCTCTATGGCTACACCTTC; CDR3 length: 16; J gene: TRBJ1-2; V gene: TRBV11-2; D gene: TRBD1; clone size: NA
CDR3 protein: CASRDPQGSNQPQHF; CDR3 DNA: TGTGCCAGCAGGGATCCACAGGGGAGCAATCAGCCCCAGCATTTT; CDR3 length: 15; J gene: TRBJ1-5; V gene: TRBV27; D gene: TRBD1; clone size: NA
CDR3 protein: CASSLVVGGNYGYTF; CDR3 DNA: TGTGCCAGCAGCTTAGTAGTCGGGGGGAACTATGGCTACACCTTC; CDR3 length: 15; J gene: TRBJ1-2; V gene: TRBV7-8; D gene: NA; clone size: NA
CDR3 protein: CASSQGTGAETPLHF; CDR3 DNA: TGTGCCAGCAGCCAAGGGACAGGGGCCGAGACACCCCTCCACTTT; CDR3 length: 15; J gene: TRBJ1-6; V gene: TRBV14; D gene: TRBD1; clone size: NA
CDR3 protein: CASSLFGAEAFF; CDR3 DNA: TGTGCCAGCAGTTTATTCGGGGCTGAAGCTTTCTTT; CDR3 length: 12; J gene: TRBJ1-1; V gene: TRBV12-3/TRBV12-4; D gene: NA; clone size: once
CDR3 protein: CASSPGVGYGYTF; CDR3 DNA: TGTGCCAGCAGTCCGGGGGTCGGGTATGGCTACACCTTC; CDR3 length: 13; J gene: TRBJ1-2; V gene: TRBV27; D gene: NA; clone size: NA
CDR3 protein: CAWSGSLGWEKLFF; CDR3 DNA: TGTGCCTGGAGTGGTTCCCTCGGGTGGGAAAAACTGTTTTTT; CDR3 length: 14; J gene: TRBJ1-4; V gene: TRBV30; D gene: NA; clone size: NA
CDR3 protein: CATHRGRHLNTEAFF; CDR3 DNA: TGTGCCACCCACAGGGGCCGTCATTTGAACACTGAAGCTTTCTTT; CDR3 length: 15; J gene: TRBJ1-1; V gene: TRBV28; D gene: TRBD1; clone size: NA
CDR3 protein: CASRPSAGGNEQYF; CDR3 DNA: TGTGCCAGCAGGCCTTCAGCGGGAGGAAACGAGCAGTACTTC; CDR3 length: 14; J gene: TRBJ2-7; V gene: TRBV2; D gene: TRBD2; clone size: few
CDR3 protein: CATSRDLTGTSYNEQFF; CDR3 DNA: TGTGCCACCAGCAGAGATTTGACAGGAACCTCCTACAATGAGCAGTTCTTC; CDR3 length: 17; J gene: TRBJ2-1; V gene: TRBV15; D gene: NA; clone size: NA
CDR3 protein: CASSQELQGVSPLHF; CDR3 DNA: TGTGCCAGCAGCCAAGAACTACAGGGGGTCTCACCCCTCCACTTT; CDR3 length: 15; J gene: TRBJ1-6; V gene: TRBV4-2; D gene: TRBD1; clone size: few
CDR3 protein: CASSPRTSGSYEQYF; CDR3 DNA: TGTGCCAGCTCACCCAGGACTAGCGGCTCCTACGAGCAGTACTTC; CDR3 length: 15; J gene: TRBJ2-7; V gene: TRBV18; D gene: TRBD2; clone size: NA
CDR3 protein: CASSLRGGADTQYF; CDR3 DNA: TGTGCCAGCAGCTTAAGGGGGGGTGCAGATACGCAGTATTTT; CDR3 length: 14; J gene: TRBJ2-3; V gene: TRBV11-2; D gene: NA; clone size: NA
CDR3 protein: CASSFSPNGATEAFF; CDR3 DNA: TGTGCCAGCAGCTTTTCGCCAAATGGGGCCACTGAAGCTTTCTTT; CDR3 length: 15; J gene: TRBJ1-1; V gene: TRBV5-5; D gene: NA; clone size: once
CDR3 protein: CASSLGKAYNEQFF; CDR3 DNA: TGCGCCAGCAGCTTGGGTAAAGCTTACAATGAGCAGTTCTTC; CDR3 length: 14; J gene: TRBJ2-1; V gene: TRBV5-1; D gene: NA; clone size: NA
CDR3 protein: CASRGTRVNEQFF; CDR3 DNA: TGTGCCAGCAGAGGGACTAGGGTCAATGAGCAGTTCTTC; CDR3 length: 13; J gene: TRBJ2-1; V gene: TRBV2; D gene: TRBD2; clone size: once
CDR3 protein: CASSQDSYGYTF; CDR3 DNA: TGCGCCAGCAGCCAAGACAGTTATGGCTACACCTTC; CDR3 length: 12; J gene: TRBJ1-2; V gene: TRBV4-1; D gene: NA; clone size: NA
CDR3 protein: CASSLGQSGQPQHF; CDR3 DNA: TGTGCCAGCAGCTTAGGGCAGAGCGGCCAGCCCCAGCATTTT; CDR3 length: 14; J gene: TRBJ1-5; V gene: TRBV7-9; D gene: NA; clone size: NA
CDR3 protein: CASSLHQGGDTEAFF; CDR3 DNA: TGCGCCAGCAGCTTGCATCAGGGAGGGGACACTGAAGCTTTCTTT; CDR3 length: 15; J gene: TRBJ1-1; V gene: TRBV5-1; D gene: NA; clone size: NA
CDR3 protein: CASSYRNGGDNEQFF; CDR3 DNA: TGCGCCAGCAGTTACCGGAACGGAGGAGACAATGAGCAGTTCTTC; CDR3 length: 15; J gene: TRBJ2-1; V gene: TRBV5-1; D gene: NA; clone size: few
CDR3 protein: CASSKNRESGNEQFF; CDR3 DNA: TGTGCCAGCAGTAAAAACAGGGAAAGCGGCAATGAGCAGTTCTTC; CDR3 length: 15; J gene: TRBJ2-1; V gene: TRBV2; D gene: NA; clone size: NA
CDR3 protein: CASSLAGGSGEQFF; CDR3 DNA: TGTGCCAGCAGCTTAGCGGGAGGGTCCGGTGAGCAGTTCTTC; CDR3 length: 14; J gene: TRBJ2-1; V gene: TRBV11-3; D gene: TRBD2; clone size: NA
CDR3 protein: CASSPRLTTREQYF; CDR3 DNA: TGTGCCAGCAGCCCCCGCCTCACTACTAGGGAGCAGTACTTC; CDR3 length: 14; J gene: TRBJ2-7; V gene: TRBV6-5; D gene: NA; clone size: NA
CDR3 protein: CASSESGGAPYGYTF; CDR3 DNA: TGTGCCAGCAGTGAATCAGGGGGCGCTCCCTATGGCTACACCTTC; CDR3 length: 15; J gene: TRBJ1-2; V gene: TRBV6-1; D gene: TRBD1; clone size: NA
CDR3 protein: CASSPPTGGGYTF; CDR3 DNA: TGTGCCAGCAGCCCACCTACAGGCGGTGGCTACACCTTC; CDR3 length: 13; J gene: TRBJ1-2; V gene: TRBV7-8; D gene: NA; clone size: NA
CDR3 protein: CASSLALERGGKQETQYF; CDR3 DNA: TGTGCCAGCAGCTTGGCACTTGAACGCGGGGGTAAGCAAGAGACCCAGTACTTC; CDR3 length: 18; J gene: TRBJ2-5; V gene: TRBV7-9; D gene: TRBD2; clone size: NA
CDR3 protein: CAWSVRMTGTPYEQYF; CDR3 DNA: TGTGCCTGGAGTGTACGAATGACAGGAACTCCCTACGAGCAGTACTTC; CDR3 length: 16; J gene: TRBJ2-7; V gene: TRBV30; D gene: NA; clone size: NA
CDR3 protein: CASSPHGSTSTDTQYF; CDR3 DNA: TGTGCCAGTAGCCCTCACGGTTCGACTAGCACAGATACGCAGTATTTT; CDR3 length: 16; J gene: TRBJ2-3; V gene: TRBV19; D gene: NA; clone size: NA
CDR3 protein: CASTLGGAPNEQFF; CDR3 DNA: TGCGCCAGCACCCTCGGGGGGGCCCCAAATGAGCAGTTCTTC; CDR3 length: 14; J gene: TRBJ2-1; V gene: TRBV5-1; D gene: TRBD2; clone size: NA
CDR3 protein: CASSQDPPGEGRELFF; CDR3 DNA: TGTGCCAGCAGCCAAGATCCTCCCGGGGAAGGCCGGGAGCTGTTTTTT; CDR3 length: 16; J gene: TRBJ2-2; V gene: TRBV3-1/TRBV3-2; D gene: NA; clone size: NA
CDR3 protein: CASRVIEPGQGDSPLHF; CDR3 DNA: TGTGCCAGTAGGGTAATAGAACCGGGACAGGGGGATTCACCCCTCCACTTT; CDR3 length: 17; J gene: TRBJ1-6; V gene: TRBV19; D gene: TRBD1; clone size: NA
CDR3 protein: CASTGGAVNTEAFF; CDR3 DNA: TGTGCCAGCACCGGGGGGGCAGTGAACACTGAAGCTTTCTTT; CDR3 length: 14; J gene: TRBJ1-1; V gene: TRBV5-4; D gene: NA; clone size: NA
CDR3 protein: CASSHPGLEAFF; CDR3 DNA: TGTGCCAGCAGCCACCCCGGACTGGAAGCTTTCTTT; CDR3 length: 12; J gene: TRBJ1-1; V gene: TRBV3-1/TRBV3-2; D gene: NA; clone size: NA
CDR3 protein: CASSTRQGRNTEAFF; CDR3 DNA: TGTGCCAGTAGTACGCGACAGGGGAGGAACACTGAAGCTTTCTTT; CDR3 length: 15; J gene: TRBJ1-1; V gene: TRBV19; D gene: TRBD1; clone size: NA
CDR3 protein: CASSLGQGNYEQYF; CDR3 DNA: TGTGCCAGCAGCCTGGGACAGGGGAACTACGAGCAGTACTTC; CDR3 length: 14; J gene: TRBJ2-7; V gene: TRBV3-1/TRBV3-2; D gene: TRBD1; clone size: NA
CDR3 protein: CAVHQGVKNTEAFF; CDR3 DNA: TGTGCCGTGCATCAGGGGGTGAAGAACACTGAAGCTTTCTTT; CDR3 length: 14; J gene: TRBJ1-1; V gene: TRBV28; D gene: TRBD1; clone size: NA
CDR3 protein: CASSGGQGALYEQYF; CDR3 DNA: TGTGCCAGTAGTGGAGGACAGGGGGCCCTCTACGAGCAGTACTTC; CDR3 length: 15; J gene: TRBJ2-7; V gene: TRBV19; D gene: TRBD1; clone size: NA
CDR3 protein: CASSPRGIAGTDTQYF; CDR3 DNA: TGTGCCAGCTCACCACGGGGGATAGCGGGAACAGATACGCAGTATTTT; CDR3 length: 16; J gene: TRBJ2-3; V gene: TRBV18; D gene: TRBD2; clone size: NA
CDR3 protein: CASSIRQISWREGRLGNEQFF; CDR3 DNA: TGTGCCAGTAGTATAAGGCAAATTTCTTGGCGGGAGGGCCGTCTTGGAAATGAGCAGTTCTTC; CDR3 length: 21; J gene: TRBJ2-1; V gene: TRBV19; D gene: TRBD2; clone size: NA
CDR3 protein: CASSITQGAAFF; CDR3 DNA: TGTGCCAGTAGTATAACCCAGGGGGCCGCTTTCTTT; CDR3 length: 12; J gene: TRBJ1-1; V gene: TRBV19; D gene: TRBD1; clone size: NA